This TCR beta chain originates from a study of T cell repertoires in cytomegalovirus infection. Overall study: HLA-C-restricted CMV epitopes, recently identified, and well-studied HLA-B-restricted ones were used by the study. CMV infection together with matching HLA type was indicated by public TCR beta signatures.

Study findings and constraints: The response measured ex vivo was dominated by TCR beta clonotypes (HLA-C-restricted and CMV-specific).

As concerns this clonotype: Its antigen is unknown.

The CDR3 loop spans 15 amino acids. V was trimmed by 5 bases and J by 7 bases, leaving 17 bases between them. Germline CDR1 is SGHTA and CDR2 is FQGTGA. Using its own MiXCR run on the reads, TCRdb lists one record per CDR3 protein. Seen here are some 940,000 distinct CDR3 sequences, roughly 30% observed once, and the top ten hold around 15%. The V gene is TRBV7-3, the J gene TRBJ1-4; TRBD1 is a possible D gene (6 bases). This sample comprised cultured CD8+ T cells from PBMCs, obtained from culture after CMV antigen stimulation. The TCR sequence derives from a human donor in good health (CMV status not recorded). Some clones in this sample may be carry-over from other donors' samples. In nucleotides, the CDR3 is TGTGCCAGCAGCCCTACAGGGACCGCGGGTGAAAAACTGTTTTTT. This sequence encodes CASSPTGTAGEKLFF.